This T cell receptor (beta chain) came from a study of blood T cell repertoires in COVID-19. For the study at large: PBMCs, B-cell-depleted T cells, or T cells were the source of the cDNA or gDNA that made up the material.

The CDR3 consists of 16 residues. V dropped 1 base and J dropped 8 bases, with 18 bases sitting between them. Germline CDR1 LGHNA, CDR2 YSLEER. Clones were sequenced by immunoSEQ multiplex PCR, and TCRdb holds only the in-frame ones, with some missing. The sample has a few hundred thousand clones, around 90% seen once. This receptor was obtained from a woman between 18 and 29 years old who had recovered from COVID-19. The sample taken for sequencing was PBMCs or T cells enriched from blood (not recorded which). The chain employs TRBV4-3 and TRBJ1-3; D is possibly TRBD1 (5 bases). This CDR3 reads CASSQGNPTASHTIYF. As DNA, the CDR3 is TGCGCCAGCAGCCAAGGAAATCCGACAGCAAGTCACACCATATATTTT.